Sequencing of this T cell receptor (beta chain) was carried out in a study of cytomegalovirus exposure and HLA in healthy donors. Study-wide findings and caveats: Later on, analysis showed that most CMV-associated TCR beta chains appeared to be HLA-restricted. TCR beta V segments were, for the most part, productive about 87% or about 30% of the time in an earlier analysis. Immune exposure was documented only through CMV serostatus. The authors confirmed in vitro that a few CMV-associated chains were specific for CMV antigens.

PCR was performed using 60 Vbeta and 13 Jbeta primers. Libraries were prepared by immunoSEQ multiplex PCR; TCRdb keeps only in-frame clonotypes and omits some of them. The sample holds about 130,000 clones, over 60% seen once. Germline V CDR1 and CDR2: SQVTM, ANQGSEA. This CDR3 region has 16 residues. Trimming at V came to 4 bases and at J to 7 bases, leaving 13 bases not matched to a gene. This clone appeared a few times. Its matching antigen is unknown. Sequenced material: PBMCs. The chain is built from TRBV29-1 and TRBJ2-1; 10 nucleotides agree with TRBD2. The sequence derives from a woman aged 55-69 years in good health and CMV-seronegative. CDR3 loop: CSVAFSGTSAHNEQFF. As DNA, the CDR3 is TGCAGCGTTGCCTTTTCCGGGACTAGCGCTCATAATGAGCAGTTCTTC.